This T cell receptor beta chain was recorded in a study of blood T cell repertoires in COVID-19. Study-wide background: Sample material is recorded as cDNA or gDNA derived from T cells, B-cell-depleted T cells, or PBMCs.

V trimming: 5 bases; J trimming: 6 bases; junction bases outside the gene matches: 10. This CDR3 is 15 amino acids long. Germline CDR1 MDHEN, CDR2 SYDVKM. Assay used: immunoSEQ multiplex PCR; TCRdb lists only in-frame clones, some missing. This table holds some 120,000 clones, around 81% found once. This TCR was sampled from a man in his sixties with acute or convalescent COVID-19. Sequencing used peripheral blood. The rearrangement uses TRBV28 and TRBJ2-5; TRBD1 aligns across 9 bases. The CDR3 nucleotides read TGTGCCAGCAGTCCCCTACGACAGGGGGGAAAGACCCAGTACTTC. Residues: CASSPLRQGGKTQYF.